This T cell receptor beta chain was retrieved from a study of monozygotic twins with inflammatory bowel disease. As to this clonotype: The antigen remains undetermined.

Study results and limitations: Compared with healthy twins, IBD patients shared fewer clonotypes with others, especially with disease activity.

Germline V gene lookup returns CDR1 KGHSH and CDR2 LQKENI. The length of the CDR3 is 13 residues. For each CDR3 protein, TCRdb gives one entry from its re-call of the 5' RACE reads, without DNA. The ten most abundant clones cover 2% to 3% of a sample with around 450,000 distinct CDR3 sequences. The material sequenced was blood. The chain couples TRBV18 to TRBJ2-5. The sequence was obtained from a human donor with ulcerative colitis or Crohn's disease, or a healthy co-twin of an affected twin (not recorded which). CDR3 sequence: CASSATSGETQYF.